This T cell receptor delta chain originates from a study of Vδ1+ human thymocytes. Notes on this clone: Its cognate antigen is unknown.

In germline, CDR1 is TSWWSYY, CDR2 QGS. V was clipped by 0 bases and J by 7 bases; unmatched bases: 26. This CDR3 comprises 21 residues. Purity of the sorted Vdelta1+ thymocytes ranged from 98% to 99.6%. The template was reverse-transcribed extracted RNA. The CDR3 regions were amplified by multiplex PCR from V-gene primers to a constant-region primer. TCRdb made new clone calls on the multiplex PCR reads using CATT. The sample includes about 58,000 delta-chain clones, about 14% of them seen just once. Regarding the study as a whole: Highly polyclonal TRG and TRD repertoires with Gaussian CDR3 length distributions appeared in thymus. Thymic delta-chain repertoires held approximately 20% Vdelta2 sequences and few Vdelta3, despite high sort purity.

The sequenced sample was Vdelta1+ gamma-delta thymocytes from the thymus. The subset was: FACS-sorted CD3+ TCRalphabeta- TCRVdelta1+ TCRVdelta2- thymocytes. The sequence derives from a girl less than two years old who had congenital heart surgery. The V gene is TRDV1, the J gene TRDJ1; the match to TRDD3 covers 7 bases. CDR3 in DNA: TGTGCTCTTGGGGAACTAGGTCCAAGCGCCGCTACTGAGGGGGATGGCGTTAAACTCATCTTT. The encoded protein is CALGELGPSAATEGDGVKLIF.